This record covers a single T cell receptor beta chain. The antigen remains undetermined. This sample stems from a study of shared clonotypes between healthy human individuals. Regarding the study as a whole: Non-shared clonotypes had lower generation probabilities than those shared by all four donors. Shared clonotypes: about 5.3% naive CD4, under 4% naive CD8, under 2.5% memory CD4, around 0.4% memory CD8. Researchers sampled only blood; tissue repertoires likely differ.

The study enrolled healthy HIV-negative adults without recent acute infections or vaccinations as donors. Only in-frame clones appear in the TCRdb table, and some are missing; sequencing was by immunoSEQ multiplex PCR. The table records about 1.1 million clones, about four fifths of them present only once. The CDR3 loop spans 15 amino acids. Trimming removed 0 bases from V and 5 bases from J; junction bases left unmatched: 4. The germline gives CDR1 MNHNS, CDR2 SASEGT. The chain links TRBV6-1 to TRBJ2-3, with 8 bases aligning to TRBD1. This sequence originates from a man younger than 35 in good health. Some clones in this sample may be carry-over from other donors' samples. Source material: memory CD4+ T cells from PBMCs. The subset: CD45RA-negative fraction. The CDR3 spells CASSEAPRGLDTQYF. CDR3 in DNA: TGTGCCAGCAGTGAAGCGCCCAGGGGGCTAGATACGCAGTATTTT.